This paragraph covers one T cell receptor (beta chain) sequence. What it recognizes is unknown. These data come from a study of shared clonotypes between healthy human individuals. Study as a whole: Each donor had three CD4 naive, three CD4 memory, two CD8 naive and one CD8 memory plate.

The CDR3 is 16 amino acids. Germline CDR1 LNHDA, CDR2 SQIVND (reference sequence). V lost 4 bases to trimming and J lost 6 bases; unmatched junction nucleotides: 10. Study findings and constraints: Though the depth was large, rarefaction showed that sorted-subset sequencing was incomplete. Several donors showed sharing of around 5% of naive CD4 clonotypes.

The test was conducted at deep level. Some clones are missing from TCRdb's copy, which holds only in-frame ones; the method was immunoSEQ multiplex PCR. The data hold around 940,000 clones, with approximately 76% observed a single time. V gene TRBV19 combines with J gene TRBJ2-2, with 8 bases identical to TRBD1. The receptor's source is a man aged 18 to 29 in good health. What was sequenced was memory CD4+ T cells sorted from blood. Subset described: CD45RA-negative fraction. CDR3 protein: CASSRGGTGGAGELFF. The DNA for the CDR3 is TGTGCCAGTAGTAGAGGGGGGACAGGTGGAGCCGGGGAGCTGTTTTTT.